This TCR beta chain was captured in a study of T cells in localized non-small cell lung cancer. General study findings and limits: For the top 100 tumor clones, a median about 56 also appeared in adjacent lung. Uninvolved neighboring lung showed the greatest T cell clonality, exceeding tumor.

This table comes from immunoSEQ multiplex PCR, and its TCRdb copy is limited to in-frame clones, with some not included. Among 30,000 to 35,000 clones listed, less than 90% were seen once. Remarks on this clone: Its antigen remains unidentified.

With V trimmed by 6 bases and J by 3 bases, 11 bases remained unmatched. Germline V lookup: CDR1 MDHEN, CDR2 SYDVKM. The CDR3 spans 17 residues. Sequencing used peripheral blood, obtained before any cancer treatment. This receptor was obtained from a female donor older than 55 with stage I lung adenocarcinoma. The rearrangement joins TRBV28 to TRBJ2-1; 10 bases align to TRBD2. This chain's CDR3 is CASSSLAGVLDYNEQFF. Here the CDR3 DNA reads TGTGCCAGCAGCTCTCTAGCGGGAGTCCTTGACTACAATGAGCAGTTCTTC.